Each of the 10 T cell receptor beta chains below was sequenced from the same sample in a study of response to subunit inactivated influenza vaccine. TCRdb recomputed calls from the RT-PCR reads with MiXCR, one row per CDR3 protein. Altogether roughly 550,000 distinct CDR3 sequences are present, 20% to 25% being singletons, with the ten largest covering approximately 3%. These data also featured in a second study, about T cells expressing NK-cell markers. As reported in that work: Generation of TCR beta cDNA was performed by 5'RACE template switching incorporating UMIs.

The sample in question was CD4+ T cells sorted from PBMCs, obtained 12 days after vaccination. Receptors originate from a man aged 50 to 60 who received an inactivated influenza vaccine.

The CDR3: CASRSGGGGGEQFF. In nucleotides, the CDR3 is TGTGCCAGTAGGTCGGGGGGAGGGGGAGGCGAGCAGTTCTTC. This chain connects TRBV19 to TRBJ2-1, with a tentative D call TRBD2 (7 bases). This CDR3 region has 14 residues. The germline CDR1 and CDR2 sequences are LNHDA and SQIVND (reference sequence). V was cut by 6 bases and J by 10 bases, with 19 bases left in between. Using reference TRBV19 and TRBJ2-1 for the parts outside the CDR3, the full variable domain is DGGITQSPKYLFRKEGQNVTLSCEQNLNHDAMYWYRQDPGQGLRLIYYSQIVNDFQKGDIAEGYSVSREKKESFPLTVTSAQKNPTAFYLCASRSGGGGGEQFFGPGTRLTVL.

CDR3 DNA sequence: TGTGCCAGCAGCTTAGATCGGGCAACTGGGGCCAACGTCCTGACTTTC. Amino acid sequence: CASSLDRATGANVLTF. J is TRBJ2-6 and V is TRBV11-2; D uncertain. Germline-derived CDR1 and CDR2 are SGHAT and FQNNGV. The CDR3 consists of 16 residues. V was pared by 0 bases and J by 2 bases, with 8 bases between.

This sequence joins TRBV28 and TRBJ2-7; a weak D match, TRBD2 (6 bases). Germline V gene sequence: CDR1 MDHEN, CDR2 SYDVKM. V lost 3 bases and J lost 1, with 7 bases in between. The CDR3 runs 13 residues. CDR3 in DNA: TGTGCCAGCAGTTTTGGGACTTCCTACGAGCAGTACTTC. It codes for CASSFGTSYEQYF.

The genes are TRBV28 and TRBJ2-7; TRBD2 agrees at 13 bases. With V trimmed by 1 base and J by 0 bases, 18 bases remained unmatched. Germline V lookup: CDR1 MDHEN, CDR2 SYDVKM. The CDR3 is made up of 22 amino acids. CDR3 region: CASSLLGGWGLAGRRLSYEQYF. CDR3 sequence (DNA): TGTGCCAGCAGTTTATTAGGGGGCTGGGGACTAGCGGGGCGCCGGCTCTCCTACGAGCAGTACTTC. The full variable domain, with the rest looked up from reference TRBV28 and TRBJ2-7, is DVKVTQSSRYLVKRTGEKVFLECVQDMDHENMFWYRQDPGLGLRLIYFSYDVKMKEKGDIPEGYSVSREKKERFSLILESASTNQTSMYLCASSLLGGWGLAGRRLSYEQYFGPGTRLTVT.

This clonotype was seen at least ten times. CDR3 in DNA: TGTGCCAGCAGTTTATTCAGTATTACAGAGACCCAGTACTTC. This translates into CASSLFSITETQYF. V gene TRBV12-3 or TRBV12-4 combines with J gene TRBJ2-5; D is uncertain. Trimming shortened V by 2 bases and J by 4 bases, and 11 bases separated the two germline ends. This CDR3 comprises 14 residues.

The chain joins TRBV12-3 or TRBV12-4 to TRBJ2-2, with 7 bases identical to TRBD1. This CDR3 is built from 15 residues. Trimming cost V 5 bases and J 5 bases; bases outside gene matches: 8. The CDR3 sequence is CASSRTGSRTGELFF. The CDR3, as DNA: TGTGCCAGCAGTAGGACAGGATCTAGGACCGGGGAGCTGTTTTTT.

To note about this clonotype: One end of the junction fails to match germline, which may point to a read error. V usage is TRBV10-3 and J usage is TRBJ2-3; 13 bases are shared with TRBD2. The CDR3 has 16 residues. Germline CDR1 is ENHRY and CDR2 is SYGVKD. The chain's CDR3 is CAISRGTSGDTDTQNF. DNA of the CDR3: TGTGCCATCAGCAGAGGGACTAGCGGGGACACAGATACGCAGAATTTT.

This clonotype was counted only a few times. As DNA, the CDR3 is TGTGCCAGCACCGCGGGGGCGGGAGCGTTGAACGAGCAGTACTTC. Amino acids: CASTAGAGALNEQYF. The J gene is TRBJ2-7, the V gene TRBV7-2, with D perhaps matching TRBD2 (7 bases). The germline V gene has CDR1 SGHTA and CDR2 FQGNSA. Deletions cut 7 bases from V and 5 bases from J, with 21 bases between. The CDR3 covers 15 residues.

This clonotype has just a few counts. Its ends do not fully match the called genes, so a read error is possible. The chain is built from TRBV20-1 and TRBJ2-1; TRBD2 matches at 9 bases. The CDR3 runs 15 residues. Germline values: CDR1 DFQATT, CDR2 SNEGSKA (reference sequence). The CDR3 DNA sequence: TGCAGTGCCAGAGAGGCGGGAGGGCAGTACAATGAGCAGTTCTTC. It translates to CSAREAGGQYNEQFF.

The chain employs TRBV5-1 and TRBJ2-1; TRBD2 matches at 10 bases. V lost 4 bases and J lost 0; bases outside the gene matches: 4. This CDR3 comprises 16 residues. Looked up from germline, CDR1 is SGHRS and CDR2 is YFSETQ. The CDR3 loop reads CASSAAGGHSYNEQFF. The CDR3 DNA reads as TGCGCCAGCAGCGCAGCGGGGGGGCACTCCTACAATGAGCAGTTCTTC.